This TCR beta chain was recovered during a study of blood T cell repertoires in COVID-19. Study at large: Samples came from the United States, Italy and Spain, spanning acute and convalescent COVID-19. Nucleic acid was either cDNA or gDNA, and it came from T cells, B-cell-depleted T cells, or PBMCs.

It was during active infection that Seattle patients were enrolled and then longitudinally followed. The CDR3 sequence is 18 residues long. CDR1 and CDR2 (germline): LNHDA, SQIVND (reference sequence). V lost 4 bases, J lost 0 bases, and 10 bases stayed unmatched. As handled by the study authors: Amplified reference gene primers provided the basis for estimating nucleated cell counts. Here immunoSEQ multiplex PCR was the method, and the copy in TCRdb shows in-frame clones only, minus some. That table is the source of V, J and clone size, and D and trimming were worked out from the DNA. Here the sample spans about 250,000 clones, almost 90% being singletons.

Input material: peripheral blood. The clonotype originates from a woman aged 55 to 70 with COVID-19, enrolled during active disease. The chain joins TRBV19 to TRBJ2-1; 9 positions agree with TRBD2. CDR3 sequence reads: CASSRAGGGLSSYNEQFF. As DNA, the CDR3 is TGTGCCAGTAGTAGAGCGGGGGGAGGTCTCAGCTCCTACAATGAGCAGTTCTTC.